Each of the 3 T cell receptor beta chains below was sequenced from the same sample in a study of cytomegalovirus exposure and HLA in healthy donors. It was with 60 Vbeta and 13 Jbeta primers that the PCR ran. The method was immunoSEQ multiplex PCR; TCRdb's version includes in-frame clones alone and lacks a portion of them. The profile shows around 180,000 clones, around 79% of them singletons. What was sequenced was PBMCs. The receptor source for this set is a woman in her thirties or forties in good health and CMV-seronegative.

The chain is built from TRBV19 and TRBJ2-7; 8 bases are shared with TRBD1. Germline loops: CDR1 LNHDA, CDR2 SQIVND (reference sequence). The CDR3 is 13 amino acids. V gave up 5 bases and J gave up 7 bases; unmatched junction bases: 7. CDR3 sequence (DNA): TGTGCCAGTAGTGTCGACAGGGGTAGGGAGCAGTACTTC. Residues: CASSVDRGREQYF. Combining the CDR3 with reference TRBV19 and TRBJ2-7 gives the whole variable domain DGGITQSPKYLFRKEGQNVTLSCEQNLNHDAMYWYRQDPGQGLRLIYYSQIVNDFQKGDIAEGYSVSREKKESFPLTVTSAQKNPTAFYLCASSVDRGREQYFGPGTRLTVT.

The rearrangement links TRBV6-1 to TRBJ2-5; maybe TRBD2 (5 bases). The CDR3 is made up of 13 amino acids. Germline assignment: CDR1 MNHNS and CDR2 SASEGT. Trimming removed 5 bases at V and 4 bases at J, with 11 bases between. The CDR3 DNA reads as TGTGCCAGCAGTTCAGGACGGGGAGAGACCCAGTACTTC. Protein product: CASSSGRGETQYF.

The chain is built from TRBV27 and TRBJ1-4; D remains unclear. The CDR3 spans 13 residues. Trimming shortened V by 4 bases and J by 5 bases, and 8 bases separated the two germline ends. The germline V gene encodes CDR1 MNHEY and CDR2 SMNVEV (reference sequence). Here the CDR3 DNA reads TGTGCCAGCAGTTCCGAGATAAATGAAAAACTGTTTTTT. Its protein is CASSSEINEKLFF.